The clone carrying this TCR beta chain was seen more than once but under ten times. Its cognate antigen is unknown. An immunoSEQ assay, version v3.0, was performed at survey level. Sequencing used immunoSEQ multiplex PCR; TCRdb keeps in-frame clones, though not all of them. The data show some 34,000 clones, about 95% seen once. This sample is drawn from a study of long-term antiretroviral therapy in people with HIV. General study points: Clones that had undergone expansion before ART dominated the repertoire at all time points.

The source is a man aged 25 to 40 with HIV. Sequencing used unsorted PBMCs, obtained approximately 6.5 years after starting antiretroviral therapy.

The CDR3 here is CATRAGAGGGELFF. CDR3 nucleotide sequence: TGTGCCACCCGGGCCGGCGCGGGGGGCGGGGAGCTGTTTTTT. V usage is TRBV2 and J usage is TRBJ2-2, with TRBD2 matching over 8 bases. Germline V CDR1 and CDR2: SNHLY, FYNNEI. The CDR3 length is 14 residues. V shed 10 bases and J 7 bases; nucleotides not matched to a gene: 11.